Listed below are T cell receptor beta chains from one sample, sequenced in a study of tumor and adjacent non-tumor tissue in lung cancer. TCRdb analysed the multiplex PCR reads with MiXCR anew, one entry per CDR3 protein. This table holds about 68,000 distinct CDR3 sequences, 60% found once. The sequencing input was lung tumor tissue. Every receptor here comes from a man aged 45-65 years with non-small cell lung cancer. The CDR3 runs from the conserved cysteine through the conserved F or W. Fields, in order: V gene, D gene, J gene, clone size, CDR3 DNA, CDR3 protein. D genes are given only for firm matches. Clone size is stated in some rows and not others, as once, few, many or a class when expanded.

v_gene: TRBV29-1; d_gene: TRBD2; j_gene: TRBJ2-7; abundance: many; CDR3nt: TGCAGCGTTGAAGTGACGGAGCGGGGCGAGCAGTACTTC; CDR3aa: CSVEVTERGEQYF
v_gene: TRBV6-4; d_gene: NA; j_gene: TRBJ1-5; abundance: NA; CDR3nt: TGTGCCAGCAGTGACTATGGAGGGTTTGTCAATCAGCCCCAGCATTTT; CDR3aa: CASSDYGGFVNQPQHF
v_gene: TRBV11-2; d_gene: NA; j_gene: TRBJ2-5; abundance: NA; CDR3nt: TGTGCCAGCAGTTTTGGGCCGCAAGAGACCAAGTACTTC; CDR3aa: CASSFGPQETKYF
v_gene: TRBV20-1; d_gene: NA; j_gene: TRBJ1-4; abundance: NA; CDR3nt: TGCAGTGCTAGGGCCCACAGTAGGTTCTTCTGGAATGAAAAACTGTTTTTT; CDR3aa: CSARAHSRFFWNEKLFF
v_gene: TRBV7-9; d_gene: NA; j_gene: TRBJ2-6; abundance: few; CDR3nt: TGTGCCAGCAGCCCGCTGAGCCCTTTCGGCTCTGGGGCCAACGTCCTGACTTTC; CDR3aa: CASSPLSPFGSGANVLTF
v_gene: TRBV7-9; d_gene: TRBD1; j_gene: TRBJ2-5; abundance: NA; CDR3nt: TGTGCCAGCGGCTTAGGGACAGGACCGGAGGGAGAGACCCAGTACTTC; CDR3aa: CASGLGTGPEGETQYF
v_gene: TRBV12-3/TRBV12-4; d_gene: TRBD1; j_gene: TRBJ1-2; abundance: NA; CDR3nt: TGTCCCAGCAGTTTGGACAGGGAGACCTTC; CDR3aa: CPSSLDRETF
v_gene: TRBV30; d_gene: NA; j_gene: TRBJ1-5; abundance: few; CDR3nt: TGTGCCTGGAGTGTAACTAATCGCGTTAGCAACCAGCCCCAGCATTTT; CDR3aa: CAWSVTNRVSNQPQHF
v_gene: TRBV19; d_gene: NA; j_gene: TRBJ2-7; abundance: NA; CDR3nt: TGTGCCAGTAGTATCCGTCCCGGCAAGCAGTACTTC; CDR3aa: CASSIRPGKQYF
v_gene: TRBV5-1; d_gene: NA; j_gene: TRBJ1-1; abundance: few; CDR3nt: TGCGCCAGCAGCTTGGATGAAGGACTAAAAGCTTTCTTT; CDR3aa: CASSLDEGLKAFF
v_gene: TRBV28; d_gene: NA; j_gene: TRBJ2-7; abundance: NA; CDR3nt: TGTGCCAGCAGGGCTTTGGCGGCGGGCTACAATGAGCAGTACTTC; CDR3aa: CASRALAAGYNEQYF
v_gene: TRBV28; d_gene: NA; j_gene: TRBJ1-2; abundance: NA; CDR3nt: TGTGCCAACAGTTTACGAGCGCCCTATGGCTACACCTTC; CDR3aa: CANSLRAPYGYTF
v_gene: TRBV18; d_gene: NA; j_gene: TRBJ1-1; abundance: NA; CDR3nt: TGTGCCAGCTCATCAATATCAAGGGCAGGTGAAGCTTTCTTT; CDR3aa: CASSSISRAGEAFF
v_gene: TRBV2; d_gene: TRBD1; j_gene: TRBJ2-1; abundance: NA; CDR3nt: TGTGCCAGCAACACGGGACAGGGGGGTCTGGTCCCTTACAATGAGCAGTTCTTC; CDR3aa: CASNTGQGGLVPYNEQFF
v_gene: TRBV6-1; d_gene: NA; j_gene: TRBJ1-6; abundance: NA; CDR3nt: TGTGCCGGCTTTTCACGGGGTAATTTACCCCTCCACTTT; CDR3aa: CAGFSRGNLPLHF
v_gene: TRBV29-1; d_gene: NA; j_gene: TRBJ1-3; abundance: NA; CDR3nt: TGCAGCGTTGGGGGTAATGGGAGCACCATATATTTT; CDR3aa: CSVGGNGSTIYF
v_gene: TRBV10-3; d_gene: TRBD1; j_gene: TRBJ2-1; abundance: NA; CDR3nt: TGTGCCACCGACAGGGGAGAACGTGGAGGGAGGATAGAGCAGTTCTTC; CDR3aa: CATDRGERGGRIEQFF
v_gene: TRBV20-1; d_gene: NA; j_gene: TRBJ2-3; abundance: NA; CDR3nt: TGCAGTGCTAGAAAGCAATGGTTAGGGGCAGATACGCAGTATTTT; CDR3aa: CSARKQWLGADTQYF
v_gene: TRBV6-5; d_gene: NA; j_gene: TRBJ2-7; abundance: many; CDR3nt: TGTGCCAGCAGCAGCCCCAGGAGCTCCTACGAGCAGTACTTC; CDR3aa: CASSSPRSSYEQYF
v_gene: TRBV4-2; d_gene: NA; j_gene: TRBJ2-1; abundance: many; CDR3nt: TGTGCCAGCAGCCAAGATGGATTTGAGCAGTTCTTC; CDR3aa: CASSQDGFEQFF
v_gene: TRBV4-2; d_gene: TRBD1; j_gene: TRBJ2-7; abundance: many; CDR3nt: TGTGCCAGCAGCCAAGATCGGGGCCAGGGGGCAGGGTACGAGCAGTACTTC; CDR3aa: CASSQDRGQGAGYEQYF
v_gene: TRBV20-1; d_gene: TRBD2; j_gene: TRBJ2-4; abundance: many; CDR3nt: TGCAGTGCTAGTGGGGGGGTTCTAAACAAAAACATTCAGTACTTC; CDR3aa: CSASGGVLNKNIQYF
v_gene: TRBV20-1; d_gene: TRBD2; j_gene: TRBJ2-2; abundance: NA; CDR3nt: TGCAGTGCTAGGCTAGCGGGACGGGACACCGGGGAGCTGTTTTTT; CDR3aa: CSARLAGRDTGELFF
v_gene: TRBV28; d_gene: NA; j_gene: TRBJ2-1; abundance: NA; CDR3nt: TGTGCCAGCAGTACCAGTTACTACGAGCAGTTCTTC; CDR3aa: CASSTSYYEQFF
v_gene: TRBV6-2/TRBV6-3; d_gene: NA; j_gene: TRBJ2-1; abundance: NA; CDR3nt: TGTGCCAGCTGCAGTTCCTACAATGAGCAGTCCTTC; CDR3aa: CASCSSYNEQSF
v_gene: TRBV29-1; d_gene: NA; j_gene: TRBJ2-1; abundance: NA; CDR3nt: TGCAGCGTCGAGCCCGGTTTTACCTACAATGAGCAGTTCTTC; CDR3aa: CSVEPGFTYNEQFF
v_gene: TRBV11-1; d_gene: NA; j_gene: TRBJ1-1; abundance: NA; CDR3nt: TGTGCCAGCAGCCCCGGGACCAGGGATGAAGAGTTCTTT; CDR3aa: CASSPGTRDEEFF
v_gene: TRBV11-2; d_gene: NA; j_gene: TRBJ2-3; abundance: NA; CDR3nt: TGTGCCAGCAGCTTAGTAGGCGGACTCACAGATGCTCAGTATTTT; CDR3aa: CASSLVGGLTDAQYF
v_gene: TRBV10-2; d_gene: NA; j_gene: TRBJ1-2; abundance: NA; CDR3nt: TGCGCCAGCGGTGATGGGGAAAGTAATGGCCACACCTTC; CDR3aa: CASGDGESNGHTF
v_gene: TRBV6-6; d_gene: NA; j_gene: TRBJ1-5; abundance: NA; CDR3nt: TGTGCCAGAAGTTTCTCTTCGCAGGGGTCTGCGCAGCCCCAGCATTTT; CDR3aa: CARSFSSQGSAQPQHF
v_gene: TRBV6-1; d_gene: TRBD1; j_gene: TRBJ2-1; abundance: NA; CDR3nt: TGTGCCAGTAGTGAGGGGACAGGCGATGAGCAGTCCTTC; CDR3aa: CASSEGTGDEQSF
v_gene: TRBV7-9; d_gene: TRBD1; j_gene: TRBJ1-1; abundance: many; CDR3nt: TGTGCCAGCAGCTTGGGGGGAACAGGGGCACGGGGCACTGAAGCTTTCTTT; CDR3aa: CASSLGGTGARGTEAFF
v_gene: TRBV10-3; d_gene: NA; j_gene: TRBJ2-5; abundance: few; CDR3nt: TGTGCCATCAGTGTGGGCTCTCAAGAGACCCAGTACTTC; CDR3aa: CAISVGSQETQYF
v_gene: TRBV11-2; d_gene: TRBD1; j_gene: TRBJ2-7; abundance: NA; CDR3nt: TGTGCCAGCAACTTAGACAGGGGAGCCTACGAGCGGTACTTC; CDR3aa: CASNLDRGAYERYF
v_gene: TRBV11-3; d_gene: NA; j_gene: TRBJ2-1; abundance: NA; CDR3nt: TGTGGCAGCATCGCTAGCTACAGGGATGACCAGTCCTTC; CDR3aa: CGSIASYRDDQSF
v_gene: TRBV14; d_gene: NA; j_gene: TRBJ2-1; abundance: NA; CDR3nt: TGTACCAGCAGACAAGTGACGGGACGGCGTTTGACCTACAATGAGCAGTTCTTC; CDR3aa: CTSRQVTGRRLTYNEQFF
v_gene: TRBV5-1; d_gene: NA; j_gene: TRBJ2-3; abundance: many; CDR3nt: TGCGCCAGCAGCTTGGCAGGACAGAGTTCAGATACGCAGTATTTT; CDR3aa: CASSLAGQSSDTQYF
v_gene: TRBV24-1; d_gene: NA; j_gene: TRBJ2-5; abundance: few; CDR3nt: TGTGCCATCAGTGATTTTGAGGGATTCGGGGTCCAAGAGACCCAGTACTTC; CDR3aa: CAISDFEGFGVQETQYF
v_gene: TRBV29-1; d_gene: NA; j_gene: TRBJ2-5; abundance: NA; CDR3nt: TGCAGCGGAGTACAGGGAGGGGAGGCTCAGTACTTC; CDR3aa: CSGVQGGEAQYF
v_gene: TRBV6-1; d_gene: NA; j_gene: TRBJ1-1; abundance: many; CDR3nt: TGTGCCAGCAGTTTTAAAGGGTTGAACACTGAAGCTTTCTTT; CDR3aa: CASSFKGLNTEAFF
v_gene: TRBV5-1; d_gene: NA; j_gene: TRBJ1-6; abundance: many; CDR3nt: TGCGCCAGCAGCTTGGGGGACGTTAATTCACCCCTCCACTTT; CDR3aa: CASSLGDVNSPLHF
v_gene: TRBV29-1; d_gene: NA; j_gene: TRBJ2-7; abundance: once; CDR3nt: TGCAGCGCTATTCTCCGGACAAGTGTCTACGAGCAGTACTTC; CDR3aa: CSAILRTSVYEQYF
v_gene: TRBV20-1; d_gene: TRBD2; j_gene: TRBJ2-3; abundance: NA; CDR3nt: TGCAGTGCTAGACCGACTAGCGGGGCATTCACAGATACGCAGTATTTT; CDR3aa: CSARPTSGAFTDTQYF
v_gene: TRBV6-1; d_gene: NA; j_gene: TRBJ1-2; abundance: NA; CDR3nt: TGTGCCAGCAGTCCTGTAGGCCTCAACTATGGCTACACCTTC; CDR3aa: CASSPVGLNYGYTF
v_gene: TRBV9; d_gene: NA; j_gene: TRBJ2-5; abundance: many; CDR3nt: TGTGCCAGCAGCGTAGGAGGGTCCGGGCCCCAGTACTTC; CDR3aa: CASSVGGSGPQYF
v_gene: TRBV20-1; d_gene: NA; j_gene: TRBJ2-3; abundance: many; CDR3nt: TGCAGTTCTGGAAGCGGGAGCACAGATACGCAGTATTTT; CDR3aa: CSSGSGSTDTQYF
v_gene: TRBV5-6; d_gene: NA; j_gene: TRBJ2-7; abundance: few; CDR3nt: TGTGCCAGCAGCTCCCTATACCGGGACACCAAATGGGAGCAGTACTTC; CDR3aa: CASSSLYRDTKWEQYF
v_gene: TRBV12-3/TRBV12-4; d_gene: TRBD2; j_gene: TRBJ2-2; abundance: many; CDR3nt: TGTGCCAGCAATGTCCCCGGCGGGGGGCAAAACGGGGAGCTGTTTTTT; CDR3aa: CASNVPGGGQNGELFF
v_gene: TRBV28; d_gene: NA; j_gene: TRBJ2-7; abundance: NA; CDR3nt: TGTGCCAGCAATGAGCAGGGAGGTATTTGGGACTTC; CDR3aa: CASNEQGGIWDF
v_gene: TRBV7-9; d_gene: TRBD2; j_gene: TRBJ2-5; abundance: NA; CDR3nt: TGTGCCAGCAGCTTAGTTCTAGCGGGTTTGACCCAAGAGACCCAGTGCTTC; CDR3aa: CASSLVLAGLTQETQCF
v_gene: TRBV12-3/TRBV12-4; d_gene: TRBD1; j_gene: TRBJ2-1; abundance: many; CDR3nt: TGTGCCAGCAGTAGGACAGGGAGGTCCTACAATGAGCAGTTCTTC; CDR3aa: CASSRTGRSYNEQFF
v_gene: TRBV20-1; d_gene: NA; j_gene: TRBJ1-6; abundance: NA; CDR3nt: TGCGGCGCTAGACTAACAGGGAGGAATTCACCCCTCCACTTT; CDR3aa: CGARLTGRNSPLHF
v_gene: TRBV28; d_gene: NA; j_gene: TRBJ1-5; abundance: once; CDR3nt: TGTGCCAGCATTTCCTCCGGCACAGGGAAGAATCAGCCCCCGCATTTT; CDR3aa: CASISSGTGKNQPPHF
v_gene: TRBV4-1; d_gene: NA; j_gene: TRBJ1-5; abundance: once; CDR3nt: TGCGCCAGCAGCCAGGTGCCAGGGTGTCAGCCCCAGCATTTC; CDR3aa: CASSQVPGCQPQHF
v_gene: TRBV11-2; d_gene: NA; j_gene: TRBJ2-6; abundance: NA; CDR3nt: TGTGCCAGCAGCTTGGAGGGCGGGGCCAACGTCCTGACTTTC; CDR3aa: CASSLEGGANVLTF
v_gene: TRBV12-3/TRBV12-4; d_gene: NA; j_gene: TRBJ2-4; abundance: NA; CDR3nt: TGTGCCAGCAAGACATCGGGGGACCGGAACATTCATTACTTC; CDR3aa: CASKTSGDRNIHYF
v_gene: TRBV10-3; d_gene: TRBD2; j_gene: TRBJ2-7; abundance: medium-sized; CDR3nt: TGTGCCATCAGCGTGACTAGCGTGGACGAGCAGTACTTC; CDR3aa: CAISVTSVDEQYF
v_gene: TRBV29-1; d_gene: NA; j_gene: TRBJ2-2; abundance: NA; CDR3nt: TGCATCGTTACCAGCCCCACGAACACCGGGGAGCTGTTTTTT; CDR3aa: CIVTSPTNTGELFF